This T cell receptor (beta chain) was obtained from a study of identical twins. Whole-study findings and limits: Invariant MAIT and iNKT cells could partly confound zero-insertion analyses.

In regard to this clonotype: What it recognizes is unknown.

A universal primer site came from template switching; cDNA carried unique molecular identifiers. TCRdb reanalysed the 5' RACE reads using MiXCR and keeps one entry per CDR3 protein. The sample has roughly 1.6 million distinct CDR3 sequences; about 30% are singletons. Germline V lookup: CDR1 MDHEN, CDR2 SYDVKM. With 5 bases removed from V and 3 bases from J, the gap between germline ends came to 20 bases. The CDR3 has 17 amino acids. This clonotype was sampled from a newborn girl in good health. Source material: cord blood. The chain is built from TRBV28 and TRBJ2-1; D is tentatively TRBD1 or TRBD2 (6 bases each). The CDR3 protein is CASSRSRTGGGYNEQFF. The CDR3 DNA reads TGTGCCAGCAGTCGATCGAGGACCGGAGGGGGCTACAATGAGCAGTTCTTC.